Shown below are 10 T cell receptor beta chains from a single sample sequenced in a study of memory CD4+ T cells and cytomegalovirus serostatus. The sort gate was single viable CD3+CD4+CD8-CD45RO+ cells for memory CD4+ T cells. Only in-frame clones appear in the TCRdb table, and some are missing; sequencing was by immunoSEQ multiplex PCR. The data contain 40,000 to 55,000 clones, just over 75% of them seen just once; the ten biggest clones take up more than 1.5%. Sequencing was carried out using memory CD4+ T cells from blood. The receptors derive from an adult in good health and CMV-seronegative.

J is TRBJ2-7 and V is TRBV6-5; unclear D gene. The CDR3 extends over 15 amino acids. Deletions cut 2 bases from V and 4 bases from J, with 15 bases between. CDR1 and CDR2 (germline): MNHEY, SVGAGI. CDR3 region: CASSYRQDVEYEQYF. The CDR3 nucleotides are TGTGCCAGCAGTTACAGGCAGGATGTCGAGTACGAGCAGTACTTC.

Points on this clone: At one of its ends the junction is not consistent with the germline gene, which may arise from a read error. The V gene is TRBV7-9, the J gene TRBJ2-7; D tentatively fits TRBD1 or TRBD2 (5 bases each). This CDR3 has 12 amino acids. The germline V gene encodes CDR1 SEHNR and CDR2 FQNEAQ (reference sequence). CDR3 sequence: CASSSDLGLGDF. The CDR3 DNA reads as TGTGCCAGCAGCTCCGACTTGGGGCTCGGGGACTTC.

This clone came up a few times. This chain uses TRBV7-2 with TRBJ2-7; D is possibly TRBD2 (6 bases). Germline loops: CDR1 SGHTA, CDR2 FQGNSA. Trimming removed 0 bases from V and 0 bases from J, with 6 bases in between. The CDR3 runs to 14 residues. Written as DNA, the CDR3 is TGTGCCAGCAGCTTAGCTAGCGGCTCCTACGAGCAGTACTTC. Its protein is CASSLASGSYEQYF.

The chain uses TRBV19 and TRBJ2-2; 9 bases line up with TRBD1. The CDR3 sequence is 15 residues long. J lost 0 bases, V lost 6 bases, and 2 bases had no gene match. CDR1 is LNHDA, CDR2 SQIVND, per germline (reference sequence). CDR3 bases: TGTGCCAGTAGACGGACAGGGGCGAACACCGGGGAGCTGTTTTTT. It specifies CASRRTGANTGELFF.

The chain links TRBV28 to TRBJ2-2, with a possible D match to TRBD2 (6 bases). CDR3 length equals 17 residues. Germline V gene data show CDR1 as MDHEN and CDR2 as SYDVKM. V was clipped by 6 bases and J by 3 bases, with 20 bases between them. Here the CDR3 DNA reads TGTGCCAGCAGCTCTCCCGGTGGGAGGTGGGACACCGGGGAGCTGTTTTTT. This codes for CASSSPGGRWDTGELFF.

CDR3 in DNA: TGTGCCAGCAGCTTAGGGCAGGATAGCTCCTACGAGCAGTACTTC. Encoded protein: CASSLGQDSSYEQYF. The chain joins TRBV7-2 to TRBJ2-7, with unresolved D. The CDR3 sequence is 15 residues long. The germline V gene has CDR1 SGHTA and CDR2 FQGNSA. The V end was cut by 1 base, the J end by 0 bases, with 10 bases between.

The chain employs TRBV18 and TRBJ1-1, with 11 bases matching TRBD1. The CDR3 is 15 residues long. Germline V gives CDR1 KGHSH, CDR2 LQKENI. V shed 3 bases and J 4 bases; nucleotides not matched to a gene: 4. The CDR3 loop reads CASSPSGTGGTEAFF. Written as DNA, the CDR3 is TGTGCCAGCTCACCGTCCGGGACAGGGGGCACTGAAGCTTTCTTT.

This chain links TRBV28 with TRBJ1-4; D is possibly TRBD1 (5 bases). Trimming shortened V by 5 bases and J by 4 bases, and 14 bases separated the two germline ends. CDR1 and CDR2 (germline): MDHEN, SYDVKM. The CDR3 has 15 amino acids. CDR3 protein: CASSPAAGSNEKLFF. CDR3 in DNA: TGTGCCAGCAGTCCTGCCGCAGGGAGTAATGAAAAACTGTTTTTT.

CDR3 in amino acids: CASSPAGRAEEKLFF. CDR3 coding DNA: TGTGCCAGCTCCCCCGCGGGCAGGGCGGAAGAAAAACTGTTTTTT. The V call is TRBV18, the J call TRBJ1-4; maybe TRBD1 (5 bases). Per the germline V gene, CDR1 is KGHSH and CDR2 is LQKENI. The CDR3 has 15 amino acids. Trimming cost V 6 bases and J 8 bases, with 19 bases left between them.

The CDR3, as DNA: TGTGCCAGCAGGGGTCACGCGGGGGGTTACAATGAGCAGTTCTTC. Translation gives CASRGHAGGYNEQFF. The chain couples TRBV6-6 to TRBJ2-1, with 8 positions matching TRBD2. This CDR3 is 15 amino acids long. V was pared by 6 bases and J by 4 bases, with 8 bases of the junction left unmatched. The germline gives CDR1 MNHNY, CDR2 SVGAGI (reference sequence).